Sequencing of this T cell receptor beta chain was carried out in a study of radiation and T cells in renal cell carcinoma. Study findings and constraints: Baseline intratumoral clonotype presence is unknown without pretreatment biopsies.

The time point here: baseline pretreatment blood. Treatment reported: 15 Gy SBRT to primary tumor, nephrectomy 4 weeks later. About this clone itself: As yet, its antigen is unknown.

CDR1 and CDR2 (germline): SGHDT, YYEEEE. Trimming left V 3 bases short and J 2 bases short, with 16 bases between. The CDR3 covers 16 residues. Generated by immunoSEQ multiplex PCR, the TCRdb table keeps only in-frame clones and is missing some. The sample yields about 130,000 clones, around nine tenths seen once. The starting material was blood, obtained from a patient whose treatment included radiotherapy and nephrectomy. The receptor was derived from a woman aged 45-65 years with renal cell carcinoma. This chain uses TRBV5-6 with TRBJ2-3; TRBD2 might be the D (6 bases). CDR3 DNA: TGTGCCAGCAGCTCCGCATCGGGACTCACCACAGATACGCAGTATTTT. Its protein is CASSSASGLTTDTQYF.